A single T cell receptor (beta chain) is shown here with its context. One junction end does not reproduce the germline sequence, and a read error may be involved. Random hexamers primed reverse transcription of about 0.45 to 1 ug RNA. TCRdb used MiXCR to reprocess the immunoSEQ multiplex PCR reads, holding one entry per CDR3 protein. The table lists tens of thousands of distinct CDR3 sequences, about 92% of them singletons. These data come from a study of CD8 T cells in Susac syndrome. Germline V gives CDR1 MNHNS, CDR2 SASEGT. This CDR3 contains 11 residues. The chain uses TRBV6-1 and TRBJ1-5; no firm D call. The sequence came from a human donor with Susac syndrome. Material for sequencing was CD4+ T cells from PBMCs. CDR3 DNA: TGTGCCAGCAGTGAAGGTCAGTCCCAGCATTTT. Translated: CASSEGQSQHF.